One TCR beta chain is described in this entry. Its antigen is currently unknown. The data derive from a study of Ad26.COV2.S vaccination and SARS-CoV-2 variants. Method: immunoSEQ multiplex PCR; TCRdb's copy keeps in-frame clones and lacks some. Among roughly 380,000 clones, around 89% were seen once, and the ten largest hold 3.6%. Described treatment: about 20 received Ad26.COV2.S at low or high dose, single or two shots; about five received placebo; per-sample allocation not given. It was on day 63 after the first vaccine or placebo injection that samples were taken. The donor was a Boston adult aged 18-55 years. Participants' vaccine, an Ad26 vector, delivered Wuhan-strain SARS-CoV-2 spike. Losses at the gene ends were 5 bases for V and 6 bases for J; bases not matched to a gene: 14. The CDR3 runs to 17 residues. CDR1 and CDR2 from the germline V gene are SGHTA and FQGTGA. Points from the study as a whole: Using TCR breadth and depth analyses may have led to underestimated total T cell responses. Individuals receiving vaccine had higher spike-specific TCR breadth than placebo recipients did.

This receptor was taken from a person aged 18-65 years who received the Ad26.COV2.S COVID-19 vaccine or a placebo. Source: peripheral blood, taken in a trial of Ad26.COV2.S vaccine versus placebo. The chain combines TRBV7-3 with TRBJ2-2; 8 bases match TRBD1. The CDR3 region has the DNA TGTGCCAGCAGCCCCATCACGACCAGGGGGCTACCCGGGGAGCTGTTTTTT. Translating gives CASSPITTRGLPGELFF. The whole variable domain, filled in from reference TRBV7-3 and TRBJ2-2, reads GAGVSQTPSNKVTEKGKYVELRCDPISGHTALYWYRQSLGQGPEFLIYFQGTGAADDSGLPNDRFFAVRPEGSVSTLKIQRTERGDSAVYLCASSPITTRGLPGELFFGEGSRLTVL.